This paragraph covers one TCR beta chain sequence. Its antigen remains unknown. V lost 3 bases to trimming and J lost 6 bases; unmatched junction nucleotides: 11. The CDR3 has 16 amino acids. Germline V gene sequence: CDR1 SGHRS, CDR2 YFSETQ. The data were taken from a study of cytomegalovirus exposure and HLA in healthy donors. Whole-study findings and limits: Using a false discovery rate of 0.05, a later analysis showed that approximately 17,000 TCR beta sequences were associated with HLA alleles. Reportedly, fewer N-insertions than the approximately 700-donor mean appeared in an Asian-associated ancestry cluster in a later analysis. Roughly uniform depth of sequencing across donors was assumed in presence/absence analyses.

The PCR contained 60 Vbeta and 13 Jbeta primers. The method was immunoSEQ multiplex PCR; TCRdb's version includes in-frame clones alone and lacks a portion of them. The sample lists 170,000 or so clones, around 80% occurring once. The V and J genes are TRBV5-1 and TRBJ2-1; the match to TRBD2 covers 8 bases. The sequenced sample was PBMCs. The sequence came from a man younger than 30 in good health and CMV-seronegative. Here the CDR3 reads CASSSRAGVSSNEQFF. In DNA, the CDR3 is TGCGCCAGCAGCTCGCGAGCGGGAGTAAGTTCCAATGAGCAGTTCTTC.